The following is a TCR beta chain sequence with its context. Its antigen remains unknown. The junction shows a germline mismatch at one end, possibly a read error. The iRepertoire nested amplicon-rescue multiplex PCR amplified TCR alpha and beta CDR3s from RNA. TCRdb re-derived calls from the multiplex PCR reads in MiXCR, one entry per CDR3 protein. In the table there are 150,000 to 200,000 distinct CDR3 sequences, around 42% of which are singletons. Germline loops: CDR1 SNHLY, CDR2 FYNNEI. This CDR3 is built from 15 residues. This specimen belongs to a study of glioma-infiltrating T cells. Broader study findings: Gliomas, especially low-grade, showed above-expected tissue-blood divergence; non-neoplastic patients showed below.

The chain recombines TRBV2 with TRBJ1-5; TRBD1 is a possible D gene (5 bases). The source material was glioma tissue, nonneoplastic brain tissue, or PBMCs (not recorded which). This clonotype was sampled from a human donor with low-grade glioma or glioblastoma, undergoing nonglioma brain surgery, or in good health (not recorded which). The CDR3 DNA sequence: TGTGCCAGCAGTGAAAGGCCAGGGTACAATCAGCCCCAGAATTTT. Its protein is CASSERPGYNQPQNF.